Following are 32 T cell receptor beta chains from one sample sequenced in a study of cytomegalovirus exposure and HLA in healthy donors. PCR primers comprised 60 Vbeta and 13 Jbeta primers. The data were produced by immunoSEQ multiplex PCR, yet TCRdb's version contains in-frame clones alone and is incomplete. The sample has more than 95,000 clones, 74% seen once; the top ten hold approximately 10%. Sequencing used PBMCs. These receptors all stem from a woman between 50 and 59 years old in good health and CMV-seropositive.

The V call is TRBV29-1, the J call TRBJ2-1, with TRBD2 matching 13 bases. Trimming cost V 4 bases and J 0 bases; bases outside gene matches: 3. CDR1 is SQVTM and CDR2 is ANQGSEA in the germline V gene. The CDR3 covers 16 residues. This CDR3 reads CSVGLAGGSSYNEQFF. The DNA for the CDR3 is TGCAGCGTTGGACTAGCGGGAGGAAGCTCCTACAATGAGCAGTTCTTC.

CDR3: CSVEKALAGRAIDTQYF. The CDR3 coding sequence is TGCAGCGTTGAAAAGGCGCTGGCGGGTCGGGCGATAGATACGCAGTATTTT. The J gene is TRBJ2-3, the V gene TRBV29-1; D perhaps matches TRBD2 (5 bases). Germline-derived CDR1 and CDR2 are SQVTM and ANQGSEA. V gave up 2 bases and J gave up 5 bases, with 23 bases separating them. There are 17 residues in the CDR3.

The chain uses TRBV27 and TRBJ1-2, with D unresolved. CDR1 and CDR2 from the germline V gene are MNHEY and SMNVEV (reference sequence). Trimming took 3 bases from V and 7 from J, leaving 12 bases between them. The CDR3 has 13 amino acids. CDR3: CASSFAGYVGYTF. The CDR3 DNA reads TGTGCCAGCAGTTTTGCAGGATATGTTGGCTACACCTTC.

This chain links TRBV18 with TRBJ1-1; no clear D gene. This CDR3 spans 16 amino acids. Germline values: CDR1 KGHSH, CDR2 LQKENI. Trimming removed 3 bases from V and 4 bases from J, with 18 bases in between. The CDR3 loop reads CASSPRPDGGGTEAFF. The CDR3 DNA reads as TGTGCCAGCTCACCGCGCCCGGACGGCGGAGGCACTGAAGCTTTCTTT.

This chain links TRBV2 with TRBJ1-3, with D possibly TRBD1 on 5 matching bases. This CDR3 contains 15 residues. Deletions cut 7 bases from V and 0 bases from J, with 13 bases between. Germline V gene data show CDR1 as SNHLY and CDR2 as FYNNEI. CDR3 region: CASKGREASGNTIYF. CDR3 bases: TGTGCCAGCAAAGGCAGGGAAGCCTCTGGAAACACCATATATTTT.

This chain links TRBV7-9 with TRBJ1-2; D is undetermined. The CDR3 is made up of 13 amino acids. V lost 2 bases to trimming and J lost 6 bases, with 10 bases between them. CDR1 and CDR2 (germline): SEHNR, FQNEAQ (reference sequence). CDR3 nucleotides: TGTGCCAGCAGCTTACACTCCATGAATGGCTACACCTTC. It codes for CASSLHSMNGYTF. Drawing the rest from reference TRBV7-9 and TRBJ1-2, the complete variable domain is DTGVSQNPRHKITKRGQNVTFRCDPISEHNRLYWYRQTLGQGPEFLTYFQNEAQLEKSRLLSDRFSAERPKGSFSTLEIQRTEQGDSAMYLCASSLHSMNGYTFGSGTRLTVV.

This clone was detected once. One end of the junction fails to match germline, which may point to a read error. Other DNA sequences of this sample code for an identical CDR3. This sequence joins TRBV10-3 and TRBJ1-1, with D possibly being TRBD1 (6 bases). The germline CDR1 and CDR2 sequences are ENHRY and SYGVKD. The CDR3 runs to 13 residues. CDR3 in DNA: TGTGCCATCTTACAGGGATCAGACACTGAAGCCTTCTTT. It codes for CAILQGSDTEAFF.

The chain is built from TRBV11-2 and TRBJ2-3; 9 bases align to TRBD2. There are 17 residues in the CDR3. J lost 3 bases, V lost 5 bases, and 12 bases had no gene match. The V gene's germline CDR1 is SGHAT and CDR2 FQNNGV. The CDR3 reads CASSPRVAGVRTDTQYF. The CDR3, as DNA: TGTGCCAGCAGCCCCCGGGTAGCGGGAGTGAGAACAGATACGCAGTATTTT.

The CDR3 protein is CASSADGTGGKMGYTF. The CDR3 nucleotides read TGTGCCAGCAGTGCTGACGGGACAGGGGGGAAGATGGGCTACACCTTC. The chain has TRBV2 and TRBJ1-2; 11 bases line up with TRBD1. Germline-derived CDR1 and CDR2 are SNHLY and FYNNEI. V was pared by 4 bases and J by 8 bases, with 12 bases of the junction left unmatched. This CDR3 spans 16 amino acids.

This chain joins TRBV4-2 and TRBJ2-5; 10 positions match TRBD2. V gave up 1 base and J gave up 1 base; unmatched junction bases: 6. This CDR3 has 17 amino acids. Germline V lookup: CDR1 LGHNA, CDR2 YNFKEQ. The CDR3 reads CASSQVSGLAIQETQYF. The CDR3 DNA reads TGTGCCAGCAGCCAAGTCTCGGGACTAGCGATCCAAGAGACCCAGTACTTC.

The V call is TRBV7-2, the J call TRBJ2-7, with 10 bases fitting TRBD2. Germline V gene sequence: CDR1 SGHTA, CDR2 FQGNSA. J gave up 6 bases and V 2 bases, and 4 bases lay outside the gene matches. This CDR3 has 14 amino acids. The CDR3 sequence: CASSLKAGGPEQYF. The CDR3 bases are TGTGCCAGCAGCTTAAAAGCGGGGGGGCCCGAGCAGTACTTC.

The genes are TRBV5-4 and TRBJ1-2; the D gene is possibly TRBD1 (5 bases). The CDR3 extends over 15 amino acids. Germline CDR1 and CDR2: SGHNT and YYREEE (reference sequence). V gave up 0 bases and J gave up 3 bases, with 12 bases separating them. The CDR3 region has the DNA TGTGCCAGCAGCTTGGAGGAGGGGTTGGACTATGGCTACACCTTC. Translating gives CASSLEEGLDYGYTF.

This clone has only a few counts. The chain carries TRBV2 and TRBJ1-3; TRBD1 aligns across 11 bases. CDR3 length equals 14 residues. V was pared by 10 bases and J by 2 bases, with 4 bases of the junction left unmatched. Germline V gene lookup returns CDR1 SNHLY and CDR2 FYNNEI. This CDR3 is CATQGQGAGNTIYF. Written as DNA, the CDR3 is TGTGCCACCCAGGGACAGGGGGCTGGAAACACCATATATTTT. The whole variable domain, remainder taken from reference TRBV2 and TRBJ1-3, is EPEVTQTPSHQVTQMGQEVILRCVPISNHLYFYWYRQILGQKVEFLVSFYNNEISEKSEIFDDQFSVERPDGSNFTLKIRSTKLEDSAMYFCATQGQGAGNTIYFGEGSWLTVV.

The chain employs TRBV5-6 and TRBJ1-4; 9 positions match TRBD1. CDR1 is SGHDT and CDR2 is YYEEEE in the germline V gene. This CDR3 has 15 residues. Germline trimming cut 3 bases from V and 7 bases from J; bases unmatched to any gene: 7. The CDR3 spells CASSWDREEGEKLFF. Here the CDR3 DNA reads TGTGCCAGCAGCTGGGACAGGGAAGAAGGTGAAAAACTGTTTTTT.

This chain connects TRBV6-5 to TRBJ2-7, with TRBD1 as a possible D gene (6 bases). Germline CDR1 and CDR2: MNHEY and SVGAGI. The CDR3 runs to 14 residues. V lost 2 bases to trimming and J lost 2 bases, with 10 bases between them. CDR3: CASSYDRRTYEQYF. The CDR3 region has the DNA TGTGCCAGCAGTTACGACAGGAGAACCTACGAGCAGTACTTC.

Turning to this clone: Other nucleotide sequences in the sample specify the same CDR3. The V gene is TRBV5-1, the J gene TRBJ2-3, with TRBD1 as a possible D gene (5 bases). The V and J ends lost 0 bases and 0 bases respectively, with 8 bases between them. Germline values: CDR1 SGHRS, CDR2 YFSETQ. The CDR3 extends over 15 amino acids. CDR3 nucleotide sequence: TGCGCCAGCAGCTTGGTTGCAGGGAGCACAGATACGCAGTATTTT. Residues: CASSLVAGSTDTQYF.

The count of this clone is one. The chain recombines TRBV18 with TRBJ2-3; 8 bases align to TRBD1. Germline V CDR1 and CDR2: KGHSH, LQKENI. The junction had 12 bases not matched to a gene; V was cut back by 3 bases and J by 4 bases. The CDR3 sequence is 17 residues long. The CDR3 protein is CASSPLPNRGVADTQYF. For the CDR3, the DNA is TGTGCCAGCTCACCGCTCCCGAACAGGGGGGTCGCAGATACGCAGTATTTT. The entire variable domain, with the rest obtained from reference TRBV18 and TRBJ2-3, is as follows: NAGVMQNPRHLVRRRGQEARLRCSPMKGHSHVYWYRQLPEEGLKFMVYLQKENIIDESGMPKERFSAEFPKEGPSILRIQQVVRGDSAAYFCASSPLPNRGVADTQYFGPGTRLTVL.

This chain connects TRBV27 to TRBJ2-1, with TRBD1 identical over 9 bases. J gave up 2 bases and V 4 bases, and 3 bases lay outside the gene matches. The CDR3 extends over 15 amino acids. Looked up from germline, CDR1 is MNHEY and CDR2 is SMNVEV (reference sequence). The CDR3 here is CASSYGQGTYNEQFF. CDR3 nucleotide sequence: TGTGCCAGCAGTTACGGACAGGGGACCTACAATGAGCAGTTCTTC.

The CDR3 protein is CASSSADRGEQYF. The CDR3 DNA is TGTGCCAGCAGTTCCGCGGACAGGGGCGAGCAGTACTTC. The V and J genes are TRBV28 and TRBJ2-5; 9 bases line up with TRBD1. The DNA matches TRBJ2-7 better at its end, which makes the J call doubtful. The V gene's germline CDR1 is MDHEN and CDR2 SYDVKM. This CDR3 has 13 amino acids.

V and J are TRBV7-9 and TRBJ1-1; TRBD1 matches at 8 bases. CDR1 is SEHNR and CDR2 is FQNEAQ in the germline V gene (reference sequence). This CDR3 spans 13 amino acids. CDR3 sequence reads: CATRTGTNTEAFF. CDR3 DNA: TGTGCTACTCGGACAGGGACAAATACTGAAGCTTTCTTT.

The chain links TRBV2 to TRBJ1-1; D not certain. The CDR3 length is 10 residues. CDR1 is SNHLY, CDR2 FYNNEI, per germline. The germline V and J ends were trimmed by 3 bases and 11 bases, with 7 bases remaining between them. The CDR3 sequence is CASSDGGAFF. As DNA, the CDR3 is TGTGCCAGCAGTGATGGAGGGGCTTTCTTT.

CDR3 residues: CASSLSLIKGSPLHF. The DNA for the CDR3 is TGTGCCAGCAGCTTAAGTCTGATTAAGGGGTCACCCCTCCACTTT. The chain carries TRBV7-2 and TRBJ1-6, with D perhaps matching TRBD1 (5 bases). V gave up 2 bases and J gave up 10 bases, with 15 bases separating them. The V gene's germline CDR1 is SGHTA and CDR2 FQGNSA. The CDR3 has 15 amino acids. The full variable domain, its missing parts supplied by reference TRBV7-2 and TRBJ1-6, is GAGVSQSPSNKVTEKGKDVELRCDPISGHTALYWYRQSLGQGLEFLIYFQGNSAPDKSGLPSDRFSAERTGGSVSTLTIQRTQQEDSAVYLCASSLSLIKGSPLHFGNGTRLTVT.

To note about this clone: This sample also contains other DNA sequences that code for the same CDR3. CDR3 DNA: TGTGCCAGCAGTTTCCCAGGGAAGGAGCAGTTCTTC. Translated, it gives CASSFPGKEQFF. The chain combines TRBV27 with TRBJ2-1; D is possibly TRBD1 (5 bases). Trimming cost V 3 bases and J 10 bases, with 10 bases left between them. The germline V gene has CDR1 MNHEY and CDR2 SMNVEV (reference sequence). CDR3 length: 12 residues.

The chain links TRBV20-1 to TRBJ1-1; D unresolved. The CDR3 length is 11 residues. Germline V CDR1 and CDR2: DFQATT, SNEGSKA (reference sequence). Trimming removed 0 bases at V and 7 bases at J, with 6 bases between. The CDR3 region is CSARDISEAFF. The CDR3 DNA reads TGCAGTGCTAGAGATATTAGTGAAGCTTTCTTT.

The V and J genes are TRBV5-1 and TRBJ1-4; 8 bases line up with TRBD1. Trimming cost V 2 bases and J 7 bases; bases outside gene matches: 4. Germline V gives CDR1 SGHRS, CDR2 YFSETQ. CDR3 size: 14 residues. The CDR3 region has the DNA TGCGCCAGCAGCTTATCGGACAGGGTTGAAAAACTGTTTTTT. Translated, it gives CASSLSDRVEKLFF. Looking up the rest from reference TRBV5-1 and TRBJ1-4 gives the full variable domain: KAGVTQTPRYLIKTRGQQVTLSCSPISGHRSVSWYQQTPGQGLQFLFEYFSETQRNKGNFPGRFSGRQFSNSRSEMNVSTLELGDSALYLCASSLSDRVEKLFFGSGTQLSVL.

The DNA for the CDR3 is TGTGCCAGCACCAGACAGGGTTGGAACATTCAGTACTTC. This gives the protein CASTRQGWNIQYF. V is TRBV6-5 and J is TRBJ2-4; 7 bases map to TRBD1. CDR1 and CDR2 (germline): MNHEY, SVGAGI. V shed 7 bases and J 7 bases; nucleotides not matched to a gene: 7. The CDR3 is 13 residues long.

V and J are TRBV4-1 and TRBJ2-7; tentatively, D is TRBD1 (6 bases). The CDR3 runs to 15 residues. Germline CDR1 and CDR2: MGHRA and YSYEKL. V dropped 0 bases and J dropped 4 bases, with 13 bases sitting between them. CDR3 DNA sequence: TGCGCCAGCAGCCAAGATCCGGGACAAAGTTACGAGCAGTACTTC. Translating gives CASSQDPGQSYEQYF.

The chain has TRBV7-2 and TRBJ1-5; 7 bases are shared with TRBD1. The CDR3 has 15 residues. The V gene's germline CDR1 is SGHTA and CDR2 FQGNSA. V lost 4 bases to trimming and J lost 7 bases; unmatched junction nucleotides: 10. The CDR3 region is CASSSNHRGNQPQHF. For the CDR3, the DNA is TGTGCCAGCAGCTCCAACCACAGGGGTAACCAGCCCCAGCATTTT.

The chain couples TRBV4-1 to TRBJ1-2, with 7 positions matching TRBD1. J gave up 5 bases and V 0 bases, and 12 bases lay outside the gene matches. Germline CDR1 reads MGHRA; CDR2 reads YSYEKL. The CDR3 runs to 17 residues. CDR3 coding DNA: TGCGCCAGCAGCCAAGATCTTCTAACCGGGACAGTTTATGGCTACACCTTC. Residues: CASSQDLLTGTVYGYTF.

This clone was detected only a few times. The V and J genes are TRBV10-3 and TRBJ1-2; possible D gene TRBD1, 6 bases. With 4 bases removed from V and 8 bases from J, the gap between germline ends came to 14 bases. This CDR3 comprises 13 residues. The germline V gene has CDR1 ENHRY and CDR2 SYGVKD. CDR3 sequence reads: CAISGPDSHGYTF. CDR3 DNA: TGTGCCATCAGTGGACCGGACAGTCACGGCTACACCTTC.

The chain uses TRBV4-1 and TRBJ2-2; possibly TRBD1 for D (5 bases). Trimming left V 3 bases short and J 3 bases short, with 11 bases between. This CDR3 comprises 15 residues. Germline V gene lookup returns CDR1 MGHRA and CDR2 YSYEKL. CDR3 DNA sequence: TGCGCCAGCAGCCAGACAGAGGCGTACACCGGGGAGCTGTTTTTT. Its protein product is CASSQTEAYTGELFF.

V usage is TRBV4-2 and J usage is TRBJ1-3; D might be TRBD1 (5 bases). V dropped 6 bases and J dropped 0 bases, with 12 bases sitting between them. The CDR3 has 15 residues. Germline V gene sequence: CDR1 LGHNA, CDR2 YNFKEQ. The CDR3 nucleotides read TGTGCCAGCAGTCCACGACAGCACTCTGGAAACACCATATATTTT. It encodes CASSPRQHSGNTIYF.